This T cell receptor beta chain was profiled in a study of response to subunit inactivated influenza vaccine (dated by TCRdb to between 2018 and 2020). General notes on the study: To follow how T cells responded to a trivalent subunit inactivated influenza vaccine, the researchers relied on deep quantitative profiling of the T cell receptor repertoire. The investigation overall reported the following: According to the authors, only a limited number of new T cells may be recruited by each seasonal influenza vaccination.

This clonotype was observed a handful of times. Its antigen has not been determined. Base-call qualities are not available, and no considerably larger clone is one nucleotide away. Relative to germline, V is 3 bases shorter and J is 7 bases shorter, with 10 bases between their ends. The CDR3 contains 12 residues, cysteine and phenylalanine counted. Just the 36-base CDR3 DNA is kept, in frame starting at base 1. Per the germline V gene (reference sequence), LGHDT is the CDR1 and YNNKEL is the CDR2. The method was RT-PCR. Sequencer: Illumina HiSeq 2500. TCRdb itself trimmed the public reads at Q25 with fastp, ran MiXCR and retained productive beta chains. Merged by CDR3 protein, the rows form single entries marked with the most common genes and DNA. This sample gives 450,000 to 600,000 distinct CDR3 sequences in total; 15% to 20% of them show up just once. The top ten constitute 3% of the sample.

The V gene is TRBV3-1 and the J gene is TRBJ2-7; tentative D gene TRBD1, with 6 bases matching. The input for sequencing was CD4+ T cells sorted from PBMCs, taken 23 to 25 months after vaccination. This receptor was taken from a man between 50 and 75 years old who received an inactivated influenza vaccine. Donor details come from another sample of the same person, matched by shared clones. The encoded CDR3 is CASSHGTREQYF. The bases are TGTGCCAGCAGCCACGGGACACGTGAGCAGTACTTC.